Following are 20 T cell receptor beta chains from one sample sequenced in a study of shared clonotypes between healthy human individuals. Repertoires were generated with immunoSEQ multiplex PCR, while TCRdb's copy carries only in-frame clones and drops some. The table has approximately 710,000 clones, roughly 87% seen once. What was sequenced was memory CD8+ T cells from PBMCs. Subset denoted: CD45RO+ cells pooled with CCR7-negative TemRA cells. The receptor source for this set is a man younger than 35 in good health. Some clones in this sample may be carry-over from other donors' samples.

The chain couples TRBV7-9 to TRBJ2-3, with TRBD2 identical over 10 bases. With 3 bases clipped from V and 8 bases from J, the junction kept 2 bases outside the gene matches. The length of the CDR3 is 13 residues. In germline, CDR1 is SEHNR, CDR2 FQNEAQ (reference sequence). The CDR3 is CASSLPSGGTQYF. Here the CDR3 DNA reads TGTGCCAGCAGCTTGCCTAGCGGGGGTACGCAGTATTTT.

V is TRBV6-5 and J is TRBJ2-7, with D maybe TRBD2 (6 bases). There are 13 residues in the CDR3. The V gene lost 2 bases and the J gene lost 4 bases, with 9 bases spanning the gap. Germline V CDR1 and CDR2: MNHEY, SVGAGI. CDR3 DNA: TGTGCCAGCAGTTACGGCGGGGAATACGAGCAGTACTTC. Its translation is CASSYGGEYEQYF.

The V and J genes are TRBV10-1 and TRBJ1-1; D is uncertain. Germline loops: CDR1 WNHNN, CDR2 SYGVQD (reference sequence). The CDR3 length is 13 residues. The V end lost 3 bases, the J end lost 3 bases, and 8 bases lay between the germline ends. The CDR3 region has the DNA TGCGCCAGCAGTGAATTCCGGGACACTGAAGCTTTCTTT. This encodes CASSEFRDTEAFF.

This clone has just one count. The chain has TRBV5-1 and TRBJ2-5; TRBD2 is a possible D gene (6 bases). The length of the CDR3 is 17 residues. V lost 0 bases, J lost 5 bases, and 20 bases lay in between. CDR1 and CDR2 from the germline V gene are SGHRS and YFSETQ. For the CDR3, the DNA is TGCGCCAGCAGCTTGGCATACGTACGGGAGACTGGGGAGACCCAGTACTTC. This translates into CASSLAYVRETGETQYF.

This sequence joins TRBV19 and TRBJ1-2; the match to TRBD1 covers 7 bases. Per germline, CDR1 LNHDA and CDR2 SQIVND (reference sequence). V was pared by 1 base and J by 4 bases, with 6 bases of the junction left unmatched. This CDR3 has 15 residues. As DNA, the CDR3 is TGTGCCAGTAGTATAGTCCCGGGACAGAGCTATGGCTACACCTTC. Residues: CASSIVPGQSYGYTF.

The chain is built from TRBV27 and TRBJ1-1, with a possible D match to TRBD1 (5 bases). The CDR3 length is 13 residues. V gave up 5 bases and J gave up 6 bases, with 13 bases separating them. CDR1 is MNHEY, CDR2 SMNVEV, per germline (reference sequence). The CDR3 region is CASSGRAGSEAFF. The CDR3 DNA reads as TGTGCCAGCAGTGGCAGGGCAGGGTCTGAAGCTTTCTTT.

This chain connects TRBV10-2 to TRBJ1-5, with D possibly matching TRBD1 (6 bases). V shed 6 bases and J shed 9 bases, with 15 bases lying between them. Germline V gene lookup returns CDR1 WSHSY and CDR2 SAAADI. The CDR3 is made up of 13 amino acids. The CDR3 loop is CASRSNRDWPQHF. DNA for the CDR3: TGCGCCAGCAGATCAAACAGGGATTGGCCCCAGCATTTT.

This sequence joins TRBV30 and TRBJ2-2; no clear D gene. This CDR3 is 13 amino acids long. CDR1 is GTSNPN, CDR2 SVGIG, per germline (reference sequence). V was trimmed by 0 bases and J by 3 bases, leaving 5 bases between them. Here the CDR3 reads CAWSVSHTGELFF. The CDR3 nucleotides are TGTGCCTGGAGTGTATCCCACACCGGGGAGCTGTTTTTT.

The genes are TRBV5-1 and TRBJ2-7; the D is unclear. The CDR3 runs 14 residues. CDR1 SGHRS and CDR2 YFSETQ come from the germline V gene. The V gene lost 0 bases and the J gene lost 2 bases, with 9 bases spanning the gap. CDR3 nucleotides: TGCGCCAGCAGCTTGGCCGAAGAAACCTACGAGCAGTACTTC. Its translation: CASSLAEETYEQYF.

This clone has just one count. This chain's CDR3 is CASSQRDSLNEKLFF. CDR3 DNA: TGTGCCAGCAGCCAAAGGGACAGCCTGAATGAAAAACTGTTTTTT. The rearrangement joins TRBV7-8 to TRBJ1-4; TRBD1 matches 7 bases. The CDR3 runs 15 residues. With V trimmed by 5 bases and J by 5 bases, 8 bases remained unmatched. Germline V CDR1 and CDR2: SGHVS, FQNEAQ.

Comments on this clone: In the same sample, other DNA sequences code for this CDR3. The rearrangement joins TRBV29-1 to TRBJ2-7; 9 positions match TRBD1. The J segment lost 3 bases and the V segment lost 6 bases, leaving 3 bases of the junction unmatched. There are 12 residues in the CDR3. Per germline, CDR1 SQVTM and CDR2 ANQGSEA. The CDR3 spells CSVRGQGYEQYF. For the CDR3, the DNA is TGCAGCGTCCGGGGACAGGGCTACGAGCAGTACTTC.

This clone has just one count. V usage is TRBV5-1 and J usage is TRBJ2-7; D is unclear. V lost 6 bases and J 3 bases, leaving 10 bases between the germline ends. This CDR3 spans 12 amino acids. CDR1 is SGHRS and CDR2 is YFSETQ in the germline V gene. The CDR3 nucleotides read TGCGCCAGCACATCCAGGTTCTACGAGCAGTACTTC. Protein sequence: CASTSRFYEQYF.

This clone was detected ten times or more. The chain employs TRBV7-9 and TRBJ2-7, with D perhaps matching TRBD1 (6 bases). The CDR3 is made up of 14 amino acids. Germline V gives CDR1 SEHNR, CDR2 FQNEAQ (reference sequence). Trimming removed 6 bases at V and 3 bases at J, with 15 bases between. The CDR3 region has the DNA TGTGCCAGCAGTGGCAGACCGGACAGCTACGAGCAGTACTTC. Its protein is CASSGRPDSYEQYF.

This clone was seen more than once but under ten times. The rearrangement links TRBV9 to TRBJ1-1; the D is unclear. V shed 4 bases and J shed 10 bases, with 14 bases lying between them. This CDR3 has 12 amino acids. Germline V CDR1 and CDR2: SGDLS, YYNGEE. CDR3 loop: CASSRGQHGAFF. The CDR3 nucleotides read TGTGCCAGCAGCCGAGGGCAGCATGGAGCTTTCTTT.

The CDR3 region has the DNA TGTGCCAGCACCCCGGGAGGGCTTTTCTATGAGCAGTTCTTC. Its translation: CASTPGGLFYEQFF. The rearrangement joins TRBV7-2 to TRBJ2-1, with TRBD2 identical over 8 bases. V trimming: 7 bases; J trimming: 8 bases; junction bases outside the gene matches: 10. The CDR3 is 14 residues long. Germline loops: CDR1 SGHTA, CDR2 FQGNSA.

CDR3 amino acids: CASSPTGGRLETQYF. Here the CDR3 DNA reads TGTGCCAGCAGTCCGACAGGGGGCAGGTTGGAGACCCAGTACTTC. The gene calls are TRBV28 and TRBJ2-5; 10 bases agree with TRBD1. The CDR3 covers 15 residues. V was pared by 5 bases and J by 5 bases, with 8 bases of the junction left unmatched. Per the germline V gene, CDR1 is MDHEN and CDR2 is SYDVKM.

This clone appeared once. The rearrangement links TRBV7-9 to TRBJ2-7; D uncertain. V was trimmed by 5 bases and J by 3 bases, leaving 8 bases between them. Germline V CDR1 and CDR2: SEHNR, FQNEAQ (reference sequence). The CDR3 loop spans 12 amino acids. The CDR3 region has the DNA TGTGCCAGCAGCAACCCAAACTACGAGCAGTACTTC. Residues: CASSNPNYEQYF.

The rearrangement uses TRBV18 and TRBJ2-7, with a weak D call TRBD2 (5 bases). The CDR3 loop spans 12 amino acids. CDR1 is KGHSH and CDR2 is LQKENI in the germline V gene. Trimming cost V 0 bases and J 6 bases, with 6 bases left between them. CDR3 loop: CASSPPRAEQYF. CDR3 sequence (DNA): TGTGCCAGCTCACCACCGAGGGCCGAGCAGTACTTC.

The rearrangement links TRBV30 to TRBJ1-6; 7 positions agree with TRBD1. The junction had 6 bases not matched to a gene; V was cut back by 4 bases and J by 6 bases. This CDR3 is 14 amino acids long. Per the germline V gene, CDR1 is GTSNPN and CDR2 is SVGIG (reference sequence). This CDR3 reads CAWTDGTVNSPLHF. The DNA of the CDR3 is TGTGCCTGGACTGACGGGACAGTTAATTCACCCCTCCACTTT.

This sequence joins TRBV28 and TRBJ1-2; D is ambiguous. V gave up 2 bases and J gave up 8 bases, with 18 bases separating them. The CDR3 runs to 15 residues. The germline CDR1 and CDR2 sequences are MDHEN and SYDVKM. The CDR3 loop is CASSLPEEIARGYTF. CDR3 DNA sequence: TGTGCCAGCAGTTTACCCGAGGAGATTGCAAGGGGCTACACCTTC.